Reported below is one TCR beta chain. This clone has a single count. The antigen it binds to is not known. Base quality data are lacking; no much larger clone is found one base away. The cohort consisted of hundreds of healthy bone marrow donors. Cohort members were all nominally healthy when sampled, although unrecorded immune exposures were likely present. The donor was CMV seropositive and was included in the group of 250 to 300 seropositive cohort members. A peripheral blood sample was collected from each donor, and TCR beta sequencing was performed on peripheral blood mononuclear cells. The Qiagen DNeasy Blood Extraction Kit was used to extract genomic DNA from the blood cell samples. Library method: the immunoSEQ multiplex PCR assay. The multiplex PCR relied on a mix of 60 forward primers for TCR Vbeta segments and 13 reverse primers for TCR Jbeta segments. The CDR3 region of rearranged TCR beta genes was amplified from genomic DNA by a multiplex PCR assay. The amplified TCR beta libraries were sequenced on the Illumina HiSeq System as 87-base-pair reads. Turning to the authors' computational methods: A later analysis tallied around 82 million unique TCR beta chains across the 600 to 700 repertoires, and about 12 million of those chains were shared by two or more donors. Raw reads were error-corrected and collapsed into unique sequences by a nearest-neighbor algorithm in which closely related sequences were merged to remove PCR and sequencing errors. To assign V, D and J gene segments, CDR3 sequences were aligned to IMGT reference sequences. Each retained sequence needed at least a six-nucleotide match to both a V gene segment and a J gene segment. A rearrangement was called productive if the CDR3 had no stop codons and remained in frame with V and J, and every other rearrangement was called non-productive. Following IMGT convention, CDR3 was defined as the stretch from the second conserved V-encoded cysteine to the conserved J-encoded phenylalanine. In an earlier analysis of around 570 of the donors, sequences lacking an unambiguous match to a single V gene segment were excluded. In an earlier analysis of several hundred of the donors, a V segment was called functional when productive rearrangements were above 56.7%, and segregating when the standard deviation between donors exceeded 5%. A statistical classification framework was developed to diagnose cytomegalovirus status using the catalog of TCR beta chain sequences. A later analysis assigned V and J genes by comparing TCR nucleotide sequences with IMGT/GENE-DB human TR gene sequences. A later analysis assigned CDR3 sequences and most-parsimonious VDJ recombination scenarios with the TCRdist pipeline. A later analysis defined each TCR beta chain by its CDR3 amino acid sequence plus V-gene family, and excluded reads lacking a unique V-gene family. As a way to deal with suspected cross-contamination and a sequencing artifact, a later analysis dropped hundreds of nucleotide sequences that were highly shared and had low generation probability. In a later analysis, a clonal expansion index was calculated for each public chain from normalized within-repertoire ranks of inferred template counts. In a later analysis, generation probabilities were computed using a VDJ recombination model fitted to out-of-frame rearrangements, and the results were checked against IGoR. In a later analysis, hypergeometric tests were used to score TCR-TCR, TCR-HLA and TCR-CMV co-occurrence, with a repertoire-size bias correction applied to TCR pairs. To estimate false discovery rates, a later analysis permuted the HLA or CMV assignments 20 times. In a later analysis, co-occurring TCRs were grouped with DBSCAN, and TCRdist sequence similarity was added when clustering was performed within HLA-allele-positive subsets. For co-occurrence clustering, repertoires with fewer than 30,000 or more than 120,000 public chains were excluded, along with five or six repertoires with anomalous nucleotide sharing. TCRdb's version of the immuneACCESS table is confined to in-frame rearrangements and falls short of the full clone set. An unresolved V gene accounts for under half of the shortfall where checked; the remainder is of unknown origin. V, J and clone size derive from that table, while D and trimming were established from the DNA sequence. Here the sample has approximately 100,000 clones; approximately 70% occur a single time. Around 4% of the sample goes to the ten largest clones.

The source of the sample is a study of cytomegalovirus exposure and HLA in healthy donors (dated by TCRdb to about 2017). Broadly, across the study: According to an earlier analysis of 550 to 750 of the donors, some 180 million T cells yielded some 120 million unique TCR beta sequences and around 280 Gb of sequence data. An earlier analysis of approximately 580 of the donors used high-throughput TCR beta sequencing to judge whether each TCR beta V gene segment behaved as functional or pseudogenic. The study aimed to test whether signatures of past pathogen exposure could be identified by cataloging public T cell receptors. A later analysis re-analyzed previously published TCR beta repertoires from hundreds of donors and added high-resolution HLA genotyping to study TCR occurrence patterns. HLA typing covered class I and class II loci at four-digit resolution. Among about 360 genotyped donors of the cohort, an average of roughly 240,000 unique TCR beta nucleotide sequences were sequenced per donor, around a sixth of them non-productive. Rather than using new phenotypic data, the later analysis identified candidate immune exposures from TCR beta sequences and from how often those sequences occurred across donors. Every discovery cohort repertoire had been produced on one sequencing platform. The number of donors typed differed by locus, with 629-630 for A, B, C, DRB1 and DQB1, around 500 for DQA1, about 610 for DPA1, and some 470 for DPB1. Donor age, sex, ethnicity and CMV serostatus were collected together with the repertoire data. Roughly 310 gigabases of sequencing data and approximately 84 million unique TCR sequences were included in an early release covering under 650 HLA-typed donors. A later genetic analysis used genome-wide SNP genotypes for about 60% of the roughly 700 donors, treating that subset as a discovery cohort. To predict cytomegalovirus infection status, the study combined high-throughput TCR immunosequencing, statistical association of individual TCRs with disease status, and machine learning. A separate validation cohort of about 110 different subjects was used in addition to the 666-subject first cohort. The study profiled the T cell repertoires of more than 500 subjects by immunosequencing and related them to cytomegalovirus serostatus. Among the roughly 400 genotyped donors, about 83% belonged to the genetic ancestry cluster associated with self-reported Caucasian donors. A handful of DR-DQ haplotypes were handled as single units for association and clustering because linkage in the cohort was strong. General study outcomes and caveats: Correlated functional status among segregating V segments might reflect linkage disequilibrium, but an unknown experimental factor could not be ruled out. In an earlier analysis of approximately 590 of the donors, most TCR beta V segments were observed in productive rearrangements about 87% or about 30% of the time, broadly matching IMGT annotations. Only TCR beta chains were sequenced in this cohort, and the absence of alpha or paired-chain data limited detectable features. A later analysis found that TCR association rates varied across HLA loci, with DRB1 alleles showing the most associated TCRs and HLA-C alleles the fewest. Because HLA typing was unavailable for some donors at each locus, only the typed subset was used in association tests. According to a later analysis, most CMV-associated TCR beta chains appeared to be HLA-restricted, and the HLA associations seemed to be driven largely by CMV exposure. Most TCR sequences were observed very rarely across donors, whereas some public TCRs were present in many individuals. According to a later genetic analysis, donors in an Asian-associated ancestry cluster had fewer N-insertions in productive TCRs than the approximately 670-donor mean. At a false discovery rate of 0.05, a later analysis linked some 17,000 TCR beta sequences to specific HLA alleles. When HLA alleles, especially DR and DQ, strongly co-occurred, TCR associations were difficult to assign to individual alleles. Sequencing depth was assumed to be roughly uniform across donors in the presence/absence analyses, though that assumption may not hold. A few of the identified cytomegalovirus-associated TCR beta chains were confirmed in vitro to be specific for cytomegalovirus antigens. Because counts were too low, about 18 rarely observed V segments, including chromosome 9 orphons, were left out of the earlier analysis of approximately 580 of the donors. In both the original and validation cohorts, the classifier was reported to diagnose cytomegalovirus status with high specificity and sensitivity. According to a later analysis, parvovirus B19, influenza, CMV and Epstein-Barr virus appeared linked to several top co-occurrence clusters. An association between a missense DCLRE1C variant and V-gene and J-gene trimming of TCR beta chains was found in a later genetic analysis and replicated in an independent cohort. For the cohort, immune exposure information was limited to CMV serostatus. The study gave a list of some 150 TCR beta chains associated with cytomegalovirus. A further reported finding was that TCR beta sequences accurately predicted the HLA-A and HLA-B alleles for most subjects in the first cohort. The authors suggested that the approach could potentially be extended to other disease states and immunological phenotypes. A cluster of highly shared sequence variants was judged likely to be a technical artifact of the sequencing pipeline. A later analysis found that HLA-associated TCR beta chains were more clonally expanded and had lower generation probabilities than equally common non-associated chains.

Input material: PBMCs. The sequence derives from a man under 40 in good health and CMV-seropositive.

The CDR3 corresponds to CAISGDLADGTDTQYF. The DNA is TGTGCCATCAGTGGAGATTTAGCGGACGGCACAGATACGCAGTATTTT. This chain joins TRBV10-3 to TRBJ2-3; perhaps TRBD2 is the D gene, with 6 bases matching. The junction carries 15 bases between V and J, which are trimmed by 4 bases and 1 base respectively. Reading the germline V gene gives CDR1 ENHRY and CDR2 SYGVKD. From the cysteine through the phenylalanine, the CDR3 covers 16 amino acids. This entry keeps only the CDR3 DNA: 48 bases, framed from base 1.